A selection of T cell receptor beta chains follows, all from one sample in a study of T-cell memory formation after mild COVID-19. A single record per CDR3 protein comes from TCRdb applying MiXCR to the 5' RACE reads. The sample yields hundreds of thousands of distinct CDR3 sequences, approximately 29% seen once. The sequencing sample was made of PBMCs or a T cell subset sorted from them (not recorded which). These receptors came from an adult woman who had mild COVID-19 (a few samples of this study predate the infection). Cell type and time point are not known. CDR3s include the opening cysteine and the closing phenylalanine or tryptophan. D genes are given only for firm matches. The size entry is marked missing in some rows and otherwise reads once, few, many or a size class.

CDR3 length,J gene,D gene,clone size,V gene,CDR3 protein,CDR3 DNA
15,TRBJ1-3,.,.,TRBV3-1,CASSQDGFSGNTIYF,TGTGCCAGCAGCCAAGACGGTTTCTCTGGAAACACCATATATTTT
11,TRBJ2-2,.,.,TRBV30,CAWSVPGELFF,TGTGCCTGGAGTGTCCCCGGGGAGCTGTTTTTT
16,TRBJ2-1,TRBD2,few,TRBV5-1,CASSTGTSGAYNEQFF,TGCGCCAGCAGCACAGGGACTAGCGGGGCCTACAATGAGCAGTTCTTC
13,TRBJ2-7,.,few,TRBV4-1,CASSQDSAYEQYF,TGCGCCAGCAGCCAAGATAGCGCCTACGAGCAGTACTTC
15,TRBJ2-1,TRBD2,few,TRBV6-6,CASTSSGKYHNEQFF,TGTGCCAGCACCTCTAGCGGGAAATACCACAATGAGCAGTTCTTC
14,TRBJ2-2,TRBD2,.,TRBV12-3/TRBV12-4,CASSLSSGLFELFF,TGTGCCAGCAGTTTATCGTCGGGACTATTCGAGCTGTTTTTT
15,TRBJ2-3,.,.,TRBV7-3,CASSHYAGITDTQYF,TGTGCCAGCAGCCACTACGCGGGAATCACAGATACGCAGTATTTT
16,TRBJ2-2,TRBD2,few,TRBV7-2,CASQLAGGPVTGELFF,TGTGCCAGCCAACTAGCGGGAGGGCCGGTCACCGGGGAGCTGTTTTTT
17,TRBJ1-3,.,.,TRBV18,CASSPPTMDGSGNTIYF,TGTGCCAGCTCACCACCGACGATGGACGGATCTGGAAACACCATATATTTT
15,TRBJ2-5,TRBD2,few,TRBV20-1,CSATGLAGLRETQYF,TGCAGTGCCACGGGACTAGCGGGGCTTAGGGAGACCCAGTACTTC
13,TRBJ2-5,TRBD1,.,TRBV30,CAWLGQAQETQYF,TGTGCCTGGTTGGGACAGGCTCAAGAGACCCAGTACTTC
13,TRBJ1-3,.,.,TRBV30,CAWLGYSGNTIYF,TGTGCCTGGTTAGGGTACTCTGGAAACACCATATATTTT
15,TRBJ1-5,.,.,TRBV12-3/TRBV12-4,CASSFGSDGNQPQHF,TGTGCCAGCAGTTTTGGCTCGGACGGCAATCAGCCCCAGCATTTT
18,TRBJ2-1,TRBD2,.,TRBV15,CATSRDRGTSGRYNEQFF,TGTGCCACCAGCAGAGATCGTGGGACTAGCGGGAGGTACAATGAGCAGTTCTTC
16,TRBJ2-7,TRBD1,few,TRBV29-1,CSVEDRNRGQIYEQYF,TGCAGCGTTGAAGATCGTAACAGGGGGCAAATTTACGAGCAGTACTTC
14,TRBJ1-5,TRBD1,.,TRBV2,CASSGTAGRQPQHF,TGTGCCAGCAGCGGGACAGCGGGACGGCAGCCCCAGCATTTT
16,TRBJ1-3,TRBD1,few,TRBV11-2,CASSSGDRYSGNTIYF,TGTGCCAGCAGCTCGGGGGACAGGTACTCTGGAAACACCATATATTTT
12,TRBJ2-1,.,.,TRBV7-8,CASSLLEDEQFF,TGTGCCAGCAGCTTATTAGAAGATGAGCAGTTCTTC
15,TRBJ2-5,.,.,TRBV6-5,CASSWKTGPGETQYF,TGTGCCAGCAGCTGGAAGACCGGCCCTGGGGAGACCCAGTACTTC
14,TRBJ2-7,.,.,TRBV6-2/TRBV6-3,CASRLTGSSYEQYF,TGTGCCAGCAGACTCACGGGTTCCTCCTACGAGCAGTACTTC
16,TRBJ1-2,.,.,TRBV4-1,CASSLEVADANYGYTF,TGCGCCAGCAGCCTAGAGGTGGCAGACGCCAACTATGGCTACACCTTC
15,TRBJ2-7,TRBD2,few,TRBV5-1,CASSQGLAGEFEQYF,TGCGCCAGCAGCCAGGGACTAGCGGGGGAATTCGAGCAGTACTTC
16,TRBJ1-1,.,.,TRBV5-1,CASSLSTQGRNTEAFF,TGCGCCAGCAGCTTGAGTACTCAGGGAAGGAACACTGAAGCTTTCTTT
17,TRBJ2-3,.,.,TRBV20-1,CSAREGAGWRGTDTQYF,TGCAGTGCTAGAGAGGGGGCAGGTTGGCGTGGCACAGATACGCAGTATTTT
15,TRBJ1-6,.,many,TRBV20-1,CSANGQLRDNSPLHF,TGCAGTGCTAACGGGCAGTTAAGGGATAATTCACCCCTCCACTTT
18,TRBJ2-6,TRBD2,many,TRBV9,CASSVGSGRAFGANVLTF,TGTGCCAGCAGCGTCGGTAGCGGGAGGGCCTTTGGGGCCAACGTCCTGACTTTC
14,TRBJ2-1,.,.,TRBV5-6,CASSLGQARNEQFF,TGTGCCAGCAGCTTGGGACAGGCCCGAAATGAGCAGTTCTTC
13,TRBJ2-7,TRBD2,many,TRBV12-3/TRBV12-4,CASSSGGGGEQYF,TGTGCCAGCAGTTCGGGGGGTGGTGGAGAGCAGTACTTC
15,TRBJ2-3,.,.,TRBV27,CASSGYREGGNTQYF,TGTGCCAGCAGTGGCTACAGGGAGGGCGGGAATACGCAGTATTTT
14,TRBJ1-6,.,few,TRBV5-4,CASGWAGLNSPLHF,TGTGCCAGCGGATGGGCAGGGCTTAATTCACCCCTCCACTTT
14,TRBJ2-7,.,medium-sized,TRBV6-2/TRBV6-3,CASSLPDSSYEQYF,TGTGCCAGCAGTCTGCCGGACAGTTCCTACGAGCAGTACTTC
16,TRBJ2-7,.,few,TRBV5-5,CASSLVLGTLAYEQYF,TGTGCCAGCAGCTTAGTTTTGGGGACACTAGCCTACGAGCAGTACTTC
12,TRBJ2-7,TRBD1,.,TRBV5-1,CASSSDRVPQYF,TGCGCCAGCAGCTCCGACAGGGTTCCGCAGTACTTC
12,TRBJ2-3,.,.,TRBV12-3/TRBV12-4,CASTPGADTQYF,TGTGCCAGCACCCCCGGGGCAGATACGCAGTATTTT
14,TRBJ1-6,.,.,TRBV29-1,CSARGGSSNSPLHF,TGCAGCGCCCGGGGGGGGTCTAGTAATTCACCCCTCCACTTT
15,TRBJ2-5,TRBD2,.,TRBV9,CASSVAGRGGETQYF,TGTGCCAGCAGCGTGGCCGGGAGGGGAGGAGAGACCCAGTACTTC
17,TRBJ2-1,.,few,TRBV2,CASSEASLAGGLNEQFF,TGTGCCAGCAGTGAAGCGTCACTAGCAGGAGGGCTCAATGAGCAGTTCTTC
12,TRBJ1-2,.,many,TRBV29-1,CSVVKGTYGYTF,TGCAGCGTTGTGAAGGGTACCTATGGCTACACCTTC
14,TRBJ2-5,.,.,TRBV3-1,CASSPRLRRETQYF,TGTGCCAGCAGCCCACGATTGAGGCGAGAGACCCAGTACTTC
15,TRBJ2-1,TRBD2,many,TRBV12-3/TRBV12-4,CASSPRASGMNEQFF,TGTGCCAGCAGTCCGAGGGCTAGCGGGATGAATGAGCAGTTCTTC
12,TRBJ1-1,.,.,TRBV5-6,CASTRGNTEAFF,TGTGCCAGCACGCGGGGGAACACTGAAGCTTTCTTT
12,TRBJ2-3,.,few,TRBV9,CASSSPEDTQYF,TGTGCCAGCAGCTCCCCAGAAGATACGCAGTATTTT
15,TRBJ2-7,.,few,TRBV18,CASSPRSGVVWEQYF,TGTGCCAGCTCACCACGGTCAGGGGTCGTCTGGGAGCAGTACTTC
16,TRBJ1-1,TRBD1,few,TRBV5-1,CASRDGTGHSNTEAFF,TGCGCCAGCAGGGATGGGACAGGGCACTCAAACACTGAAGCTTTCTTT
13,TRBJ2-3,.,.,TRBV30,CAWSSSGTDTQYF,TGTGCCTGGAGTTCTTCGGGAACAGATACGCAGTATTTT
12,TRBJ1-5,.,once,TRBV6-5,CASSYLQGPQHF,TGTGCCAGCAGTTACCTCCAGGGGCCCCAGCATTTT
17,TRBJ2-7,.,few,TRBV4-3,CASSQDLRSRKRNEQYF,TGCGCCAGCAGCCAAGATCTCAGGAGTCGGAAGAGGAACGAGCAGTACTTC
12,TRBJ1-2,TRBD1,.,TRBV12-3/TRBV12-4,CASSFRGMGYTF,TGTGCCAGCAGTTTCAGGGGGATGGGCTACACCTTC
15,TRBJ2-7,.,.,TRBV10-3,CAISGQRTSGYEQYF,TGTGCCATCAGTGGGCAGAGGACCTCCGGCTACGAGCAGTACTTC
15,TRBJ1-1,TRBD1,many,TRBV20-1,CSALEGGTGNTEAFF,TGCAGTGCTTTAGAAGGGGGCACTGGGAACACTGAAGCTTTCTTT
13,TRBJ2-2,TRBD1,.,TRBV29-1,CSATRGFAGELFF,TGCAGCGCAACCAGGGGGTTCGCCGGGGAGCTGTTTTTT
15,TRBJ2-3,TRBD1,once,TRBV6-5,CASRVGQSGTDTQYF,TGTGCCAGCAGGGTGGGACAGTCTGGCACAGATACGCAGTATTTT
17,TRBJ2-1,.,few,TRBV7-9,CASSSPGPLPLYNEQFF,TGTGCCAGCTCGAGTCCGGGGCCGTTGCCATTGTACAATGAGCAGTTCTTC